The 6 T cell receptor beta chains listed next were all sequenced from one sample in a study of control samples from healthy donors and cancer patients. The assay was immunoSEQ multiplex PCR, and TCRdb's table has in-frame clones only and misses some. Its clone listing holds about 200,000 clones. Specimen: blood. All receptors derive from a woman aged 25 to 39 in good health.

The rearrangement joins TRBV4-2 to TRBJ2-5, with D maybe TRBD2 (7 bases). V was shortened by 0 bases and J by 4 bases, with 12 bases between the two germline ends. The CDR3 extends over 15 amino acids. Germline V gene data show CDR1 as LGHNA and CDR2 as YNFKEQ. This CDR3 is CASSQDRGGLETQYF. Written as DNA, the CDR3 is TGTGCCAGCAGCCAAGATAGGGGGGGATTAGAGACCCAGTACTTC.

The V and J genes are TRBV30 and TRBJ1-6, with TRBD1 identical over 7 bases. This CDR3 is built from 15 residues. Germline V gene data show CDR1 as GTSNPN and CDR2 as SVGIG (reference sequence). Trimming cost V 2 bases and J 7 bases; bases outside gene matches: 8. DNA for the CDR3: TGTGCCTGGAGTTCGTCAGGGGGTTGGAATTCACCCCTCCACTTT. As protein: CAWSSSGGWNSPLHF.

Regarding this clone: It is unclear where the CDR3 begins or ends on the DNA, so no DNA is shown, and the CDR3 is as TCRdb lists it. Here the CDR3 reads CASSSSVSGNTIYF. The chain employs TRBV6-2 or TRBV6-3 and TRBJ1-3. 14 amino acids form the CDR3, both terminal residues included. CDR1 and CDR2 from the germline V gene are MNHEY and SVGEGT.

The chain links TRBV29-1 to TRBJ1-4, with 8 positions matching TRBD1. Germline CDR1 reads SQVTM; CDR2 reads ANQGSEA. This CDR3 is built from 14 residues. Losses at the gene ends were 5 bases for V and 4 bases for J; bases not matched to a gene: 6. The CDR3 here is CSVRTGLHNEKLFF. The CDR3 coding sequence is TGCAGCGTTCGGACAGGGCTTCATAATGAAAAACTGTTTTTT.

This chain uses TRBV3-1 (or the pseudogene TRBV3-2) with TRBJ1-2; a possible D gene is TRBD1 (6 bases). The CDR3 is 13 residues long. Per the germline V gene, CDR1 is LGHDT and CDR2 is YNNKEL (reference sequence). V was clipped by 0 bases and J by 14 bases, with 16 bases between them. The CDR3: CASSQDSGGRGTF. Written as DNA, the CDR3 is TGTGCCAGCAGCCAAGATTCGGGGGGCAGAGGGACCTTC.

The CDR3 loop reads CASSIGQGRISGANVLTF. The CDR3 nucleotides are TGTGCCAGTAGTATAGGACAGGGACGAATTTCTGGGGCCAACGTCCTGACTTTC. The chain combines TRBV19 with TRBJ2-6; 7 nucleotides match TRBD1. The J segment lost 1 base and the V segment lost 1 base, leaving 7 bases of the junction unmatched. CDR3 length equals 18 residues. Looked up from germline, CDR1 is LNHDA and CDR2 is SQIVND (reference sequence).